This is a list of T cell receptor beta chains from one sample in a study of CD8+ T cells in alopecia areata. The assay was immunoSEQ multiplex PCR, and TCRdb's table has in-frame clones only and misses some. The table shows 180,000 or so clones, with more than 45% occurring only once. Material: CD4+ T cells sorted from blood, obtained at week 24, from a patient treated with tofacitinib. All receptors come from a human donor with alopecia areata. The CDR3 runs from the conserved cysteine through the conserved F or W. D genes are given only for firm matches. Clone size is given for some rows only: seen once, a few or many times, or a class if the clone is expanded.

d_call clone_size j_call v_call cdr3_aa cdr3_nt
NA NA TRBJ2-7 TRBV2 CASHGDTYEQYF TGTGCCAGCCACGGGGATACCTACGAGCAGTACTTC
NA NA TRBJ2-7 TRBV7-2 CASSLELAGYEQYF TGTGCCAGCAGCTTAGAGCTAGCTGGCTACGAGCAGTACTTC
NA few TRBJ2-3 TRBV9 CASSVALGGDTQYF TGTGCCAGCAGCGTAGCCTTAGGGGGAGATACGCAGTATTTT
TRBD1 NA TRBJ1-2 TRBV6-5 CASSDRVGYGYTF TGTGCCAGCAGTGACAGGGTCGGGTATGGCTACACCTTC
TRBD1 NA TRBJ2-7 TRBV5-4 CASSNRGQGYEQYF TGTGCCAGCAGCAATAGGGGACAGGGCTACGAGCAGTACTTC
NA NA TRBJ2-4 TRBV19 CASSIVFRTGAKNIQYF TGTGCCAGTAGTATAGTGTTCCGGACCGGGGCCAAAAACATTCAGTACTTC
NA NA TRBJ2-3 TRBV7-2 CASSTYDRGGTQYF TGTGCCAGCAGTACTTACGACCGAGGAGGTACGCAGTATTTT
NA NA TRBJ1-2 TRBV4-3 CASSSRGGYGYTF TGCGCCAGCAGCTCAAGGGGTGGCTATGGCTACACCTTC
NA few TRBJ2-5 TRBV5-1 CASTQTGLGTQYF TGCGCCAGCACCCAAACAGGGCTGGGGACCCAGTACTTC
NA NA TRBJ2-3 TRBV15 CATSLTSTDTQYF TGTGCCACCAGCCTGACTAGCACAGATACGCAGTATTTT
NA NA TRBJ2-7 TRBV7-8 CASSLALVHEQYF TGTGCCAGCAGCTTAGCACTAGTCCACGAGCAGTACTTC
NA few TRBJ2-2 TRBV14 CASSQAPSPRMELFF TGTGCCAGCAGCCAAGCACCTTCCCCCCGTATGGAGCTGTTTTTT
NA NA TRBJ1-2 TRBV9 CASSGTGFYGYTF TGTGCCAGCAGCGGGACGGGGTTCTATGGCTACACCTTC
NA NA TRBJ2-7 TRBV28 CASRHYGTQSSYEQYF TGTGCCAGCAGACACTACGGGACACAAAGCTCCTACGAGCAGTACTTC
TRBD1 NA TRBJ1-1 TRBV28 CASSFQRTGTNTEAFF TGTGCCAGCAGTTTCCAAAGGACAGGGACGAACACTGAAGCTTTCTTT